Shown below are 6 T cell receptor beta chains from a single sample sequenced in a study of early T cells in non-severe SARS-CoV-2 infection. TCRdb reprocessed the 5' RACE reads with MiXCR, giving one entry per CDR3 protein. The data show about 100,000 distinct CDR3 sequences, around 12% seen once. Input material: whole blood. These receptors were obtained from an adult who was a healthcare worker with PCR-confirmed SARS-CoV-2 infection or an uninfected control (not recorded which).

Many counts were recorded for this clonotype. The rearrangement links TRBV25-1 to TRBJ2-1, with a possible D match to TRBD2 (10 bases). The CDR3 spans 17 residues. Between the trimmed V and J ends, which lost 1 base and 11 bases, there was a span of 24 bases. CDR1 MGHDK and CDR2 SYGVNS come from the germline V gene. The chain's CDR3 is CASSELGQGITSGKQFF. CDR3 coding DNA: TGTGCCAGCAGTGAATTGGGACAGGGAATTACTAGCGGGAAGCAGTTCTTC.

CDR3 DNA sequence: TGTGCCAGCAGTTTATTTCAAAGCACAGATACGCAGTATTTT. This translates into CASSLFQSTDTQYF. The chain carries TRBV27 and TRBJ2-3; D remains unclear. Trimming took 1 base from V and 0 from J, leaving 5 bases between them. This CDR3 region has 14 residues. Germline CDR1 reads MNHEY; CDR2 reads SMNVEV (reference sequence).

The J gene is TRBJ1-3, the V gene TRBV18; D call uncertain. Per germline, CDR1 KGHSH and CDR2 LQKENI. The CDR3 contains 15 residues. Trimming took 3 bases from V and 0 from J, leaving 9 bases between them. CDR3 DNA: TGTGCCAGCTCACCGACGACCAACTCTGGAAACACCATATATTTT. Translating gives CASSPTTNSGNTIYF.

The chain employs TRBV6-2 or TRBV6-3 and TRBJ2-3; D remains ambiguous. CDR3 length equals 14 residues. Germline V gene sequence: CDR1 MNHEY, CDR2 SVGEGT. The V and J ends lost 7 bases and 3 bases respectively, with 14 bases between them. The CDR3 sequence: CASTQTEPTDTQYF. CDR3 nucleotide sequence: TGTGCCAGCACCCAGACTGAACCTACAGATACGCAGTATTTT.

The chain employs TRBV12-3 or TRBV12-4 and TRBJ1-5; no firm D call. The CDR3 has 14 amino acids. The V gene lost 6 bases and the J gene lost 6 bases, with 15 bases spanning the gap. The CDR3 loop reads CASRTKFPGQPQHF. The CDR3, as DNA: TGTGCCAGCAGGACAAAATTTCCAGGTCAGCCCCAGCATTTT.

V usage is TRBV28 and J usage is TRBJ2-1; TRBD2 agrees at 14 bases. The junction had 7 bases not matched to a gene; V was cut back by 0 bases and J by 9 bases. Germline assignment: CDR1 MDHEN and CDR2 SYDVKM. CDR3 length: 17 amino acids. The CDR3 loop is CASSLWGLAGVPLEQFF. CDR3 coding DNA: TGTGCCAGCAGTTTATGGGGACTAGCGGGAGTACCGCTTGAGCAGTTCTTC.